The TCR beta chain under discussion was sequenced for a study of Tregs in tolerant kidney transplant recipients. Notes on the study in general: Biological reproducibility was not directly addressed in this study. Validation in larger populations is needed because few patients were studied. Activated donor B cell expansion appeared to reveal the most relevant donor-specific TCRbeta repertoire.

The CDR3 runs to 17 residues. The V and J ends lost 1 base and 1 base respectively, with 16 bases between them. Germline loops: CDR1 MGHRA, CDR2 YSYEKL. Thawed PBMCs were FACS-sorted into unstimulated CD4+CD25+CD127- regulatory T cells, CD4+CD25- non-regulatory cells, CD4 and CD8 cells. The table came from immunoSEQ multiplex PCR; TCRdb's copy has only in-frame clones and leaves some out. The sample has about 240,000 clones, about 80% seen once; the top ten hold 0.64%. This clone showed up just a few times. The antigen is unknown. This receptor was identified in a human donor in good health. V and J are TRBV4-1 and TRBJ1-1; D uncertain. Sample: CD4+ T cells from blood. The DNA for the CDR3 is TGCGCCAGCAGCCAAGTTCTGAGAGTTCCGGCGAACACTGAAGCTTTCTTT. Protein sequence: CASSQVLRVPANTEAFF.